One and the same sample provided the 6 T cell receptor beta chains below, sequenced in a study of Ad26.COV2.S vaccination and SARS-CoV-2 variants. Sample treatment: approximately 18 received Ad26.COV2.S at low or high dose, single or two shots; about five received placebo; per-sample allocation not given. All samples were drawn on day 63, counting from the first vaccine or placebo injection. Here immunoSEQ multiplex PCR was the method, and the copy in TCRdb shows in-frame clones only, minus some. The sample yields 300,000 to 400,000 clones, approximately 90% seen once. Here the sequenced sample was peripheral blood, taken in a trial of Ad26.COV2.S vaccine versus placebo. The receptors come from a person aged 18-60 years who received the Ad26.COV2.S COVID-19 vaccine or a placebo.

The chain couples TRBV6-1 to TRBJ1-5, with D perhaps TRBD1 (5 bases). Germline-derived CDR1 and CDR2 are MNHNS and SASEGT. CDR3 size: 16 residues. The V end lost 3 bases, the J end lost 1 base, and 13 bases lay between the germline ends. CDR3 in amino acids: CASSDPGRVSNQPQHF. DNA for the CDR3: TGTGCCAGCAGTGACCCGGGACGGGTAAGCAATCAGCCCCAGCATTTT.

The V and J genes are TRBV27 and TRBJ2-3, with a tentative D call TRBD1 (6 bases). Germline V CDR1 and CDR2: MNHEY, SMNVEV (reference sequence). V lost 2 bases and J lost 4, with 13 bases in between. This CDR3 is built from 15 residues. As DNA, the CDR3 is TGTGCCAGCAGTTTAAGGGGGACCCCCGCAGATACGCAGTATTTT. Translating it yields CASSLRGTPADTQYF.

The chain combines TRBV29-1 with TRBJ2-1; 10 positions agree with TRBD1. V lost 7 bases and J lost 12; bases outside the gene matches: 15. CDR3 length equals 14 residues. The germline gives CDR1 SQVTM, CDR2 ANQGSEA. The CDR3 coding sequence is TGCAGCGCCCAGGGACAGGGGAAGGGTGGAGGGCAGTTCTTC. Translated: CSAQGQGKGGGQFF.

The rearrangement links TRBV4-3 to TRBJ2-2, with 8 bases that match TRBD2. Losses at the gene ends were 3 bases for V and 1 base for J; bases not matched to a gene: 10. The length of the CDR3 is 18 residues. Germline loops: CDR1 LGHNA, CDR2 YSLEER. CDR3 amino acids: CASSQSPGGHLNTGELFF. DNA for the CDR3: TGCGCCAGCAGCCAGTCCCCGGGAGGGCACCTGAACACCGGGGAGCTGTTTTTT.

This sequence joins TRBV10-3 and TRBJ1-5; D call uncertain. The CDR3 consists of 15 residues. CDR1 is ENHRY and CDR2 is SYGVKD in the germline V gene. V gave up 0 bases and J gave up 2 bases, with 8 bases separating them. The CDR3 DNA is TGTGCCATCAGTGAGTCGACCGAGGGCAATCAGCCCCAGCATTTT. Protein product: CAISESTEGNQPQHF.

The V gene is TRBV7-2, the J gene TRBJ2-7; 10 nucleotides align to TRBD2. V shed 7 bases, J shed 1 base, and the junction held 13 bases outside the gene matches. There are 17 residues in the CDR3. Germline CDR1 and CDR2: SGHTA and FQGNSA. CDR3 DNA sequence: TGTGCCAGCACTCGCCAAACTCCGGGACTAGCGTCCTACGAGCAGTACTTC. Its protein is CASTRQTPGLASYEQYF.